The rows below give T cell receptor beta chains drawn from one sample of a study of shared clonotypes between healthy human individuals. Measured with immunoSEQ multiplex PCR; TCRdb has only the in-frame clones, and not every one. Of approximately 1.1 million clones detected, more than 75% appear once; the ten largest clones hold approximately 0.56%. Source material: memory CD4+ T cells from PBMCs. Receptor source: a man aged 18 to 30 in good health. Some clones in this sample may be carry-over from other donors' samples. Both conserved end residues are part of each CDR3. D genes are given only for firm matches. Some rows mark clone size as missing; the rest say once, few, many or name a class of expanded clone.

d_gene: TRBD1; abundance: -; v_gene: TRBV28; j_gene: TRBJ2-5; CDR3aa: CASSPRQGGWGETQYF; CDR3nt: TGTGCCAGCAGTCCCCGACAGGGCGGGTGGGGAGAGACCCAGTACTTC
d_gene: -; abundance: -; v_gene: TRBV5-1; j_gene: TRBJ2-7; CDR3aa: CASSPSPGTGWEQYF; CDR3nt: TGCGCCAGCAGCCCCTCTCCCGGAACGGGTTGGGAGCAGTACTTC
d_gene: TRBD2; abundance: -; v_gene: TRBV2; j_gene: TRBJ2-1; CDR3aa: CASREVAGSYNEQFF; CDR3nt: TGTGCCAGCAGAGAAGTAGCGGGGTCCTACAATGAGCAGTTCTTC
d_gene: TRBD2; abundance: -; v_gene: TRBV7-8; j_gene: TRBJ2-1; CDR3aa: CASSPLTSGGYNEQFF; CDR3nt: TGTGCCAGCAGCCCTCTGACTAGCGGGGGCTACAATGAGCAGTTCTTC
d_gene: -; abundance: -; v_gene: TRBV10-3; j_gene: TRBJ1-1; CDR3aa: CAITKDTEAFF; CDR3nt: TGTGCCATCACCAAGGATACTGAAGCTTTCTTT
d_gene: TRBD2; abundance: -; v_gene: TRBV7-2; j_gene: TRBJ2-7; CDR3aa: CASSRQPGGYEQYF; CDR3nt: TGTGCCAGCAGCCGGCAGCCGGGGGGCTACGAGCAGTACTTC
d_gene: -; abundance: -; v_gene: TRBV28; j_gene: TRBJ2-7; CDR3aa: CASRINYEQYF; CDR3nt: TGTGCCAGCAGGATTAACTACGAGCAGTACTTC
d_gene: -; abundance: -; v_gene: TRBV21-1; j_gene: TRBJ1-2; CDR3aa: CASSKRNQRRRHF; CDR3nt: TGTGCCAGCAGCAAAAGAAATCAGAGGAGGAGGCACTTC
d_gene: -; abundance: once; v_gene: TRBV10-2; j_gene: TRBJ1-5; CDR3aa: CASSENREPQHF; CDR3nt: TGCGCCAGCAGTGAAAACAGGGAACCCCAGCATTTT
d_gene: TRBD1; abundance: once; v_gene: TRBV5-6; j_gene: TRBJ1-3; CDR3aa: CASSLVRLGGTGGNTIYF; CDR3nt: TGTGCCAGCAGCTTGGTTCGGCTGGGGGGGACAGGCGGAAACACCATATATTTT
d_gene: TRBD2; abundance: -; v_gene: TRBV6-1; j_gene: TRBJ2-7; CDR3aa: CASSARAGGPPYEQYF; CDR3nt: TGTGCCAGCAGTGCTCGAGCGGGAGGACCCCCCTACGAGCAGTACTTC
d_gene: -; abundance: -; v_gene: TRBV6-1; j_gene: TRBJ1-5; CDR3aa: CATSGGGQPQHF; CDR3nt: TGTGCCACTTCCGGGGGGGGTCAGCCCCAGCATTTT
d_gene: TRBD2; abundance: few; v_gene: TRBV5-3; j_gene: TRBJ2-7; CDR3aa: CARSAIGTTLEQYF; CDR3nt: TGTGCCAGAAGCGCCATCGGGACTACTCTCGAGCAGTACTTC
d_gene: -; abundance: -; v_gene: TRBV9; j_gene: TRBJ2-2; CDR3aa: CASSVYENTGELFF; CDR3nt: TGTGCCAGCAGCGTGTACGAGAACACCGGGGAGCTGTTTTTT
d_gene: -; abundance: -; v_gene: TRBV2; j_gene: TRBJ1-1; CDR3aa: CASSDVPLGGDTEAFF; CDR3nt: TGTGCCAGCAGTGATGTCCCCCTGGGGGGGGACACTGAAGCTTTCTTT
d_gene: -; abundance: few; v_gene: TRBV7-8; j_gene: TRBJ2-7; CDR3aa: CASSPRGGVYEQYF; CDR3nt: TGTGCCAGCAGCCCAAGGGGCGGGGTATACGAGCAGTACTTC
d_gene: TRBD2; abundance: -; v_gene: TRBV5-4; j_gene: TRBJ2-5; CDR3aa: CASSSWTSGSQETQYF; CDR3nt: TGTGCCAGCAGCTCTTGGACTAGCGGGAGCCAAGAGACCCAGTACTTC
d_gene: -; abundance: once; v_gene: TRBV5-1; j_gene: TRBJ1-5; CDR3aa: CASSSGGGGNQPQHF; CDR3nt: TGCGCCAGCAGCTCCGGCGGGGGTGGGAATCAGCCCCAGCATTTT
d_gene: TRBD2; abundance: -; v_gene: TRBV5-1; j_gene: TRBJ2-1; CDR3aa: CASSLGPGLAGSGEQFF; CDR3nt: TGCGCCAGCAGCTTGGGTCCAGGACTAGCGGGCTCCGGTGAGCAGTTCTTC
d_gene: -; abundance: few; v_gene: TRBV5-4; j_gene: TRBJ1-2; CDR3aa: CASTSGGVSNYGYTF; CDR3nt: TGTGCCAGCACCTCCGGGGGGGTATCTAACTATGGCTACACCTTC